Listed below are T cell receptor beta chains from one sample, sequenced in a study of blood T cell repertoires in COVID-19. TCRdb's copy holds only in-frame clones and misses some; the assay was immunoSEQ multiplex PCR. The data contain approximately 210,000 clones, roughly nine tenths of them singletons. Input material: peripheral blood. Receptor source: a middle-aged man with acute or convalescent COVID-19. Each CDR3 is given without its conserved first and last residue.

v_gene,j_gene,CDR3aa
TRBV3-1/TRBV3-2,TRBJ1-2,ASSQERGQYYGYT
TRBV7-7,TRBJ2-1,ASSPGLLSYNEQF
TRBV6-4,TRBJ1-5,AIPRLRGTQPQH
TRBV11-2,TRBJ2-5,ASSHHQGARGETQY
TRBV5-5,TRBJ1-2,ASSLAGQGSGYT
TRBV5-4,TRBJ2-6,ASSRSGANVLT
TRBV7-9,TRBJ2-3,ASSLALAGATDTQY
TRBV28,TRBJ2-5,ASSSTAKETQY
TRBV6-5,TRBJ2-2,ASSPVRAWDGELF
TRBV7-2,TRBJ1-1,ASSLARSTYPGEAF
TRBV2,TRBJ2-5,ASSEAGGRETQY
TRBV5-1,TRBJ1-5,ASSFGGGQPQH
TRBV7-9,TRBJ2-1,ASSYGQGSYNEQF
TRBV7-9,TRBJ2-1,ASSLDSGRSFEQF
TRBV28,TRBJ1-1,ASRRPRGTEAF
TRBV24-1,TRBJ1-4,ATSGGFPNEKLF
TRBV7-2,TRBJ2-5,ASSSTSGANQETQY
TRBV18,TRBJ2-3,ASSSGLFTDTQY
TRBV6-5,TRBJ1-2,ASSYGSEVYGYT
TRBV6-4,TRBJ1-2,ASSDSPLSTEGYT
TRBV4-2,TRBJ2-1,ASSHGGTSGGPEQF
TRBV14,TRBJ2-7,ASSQDPDIEQY
TRBV19,TRBJ2-5,ASSIASTGLEETQY
TRBV4-2,TRBJ2-3,ASSYERSDTQY
TRBV5-1,TRBJ1-2,ASSLGGGGGVGYT
TRBV7-8,TRBJ1-2,ASSPDSYGYT
TRBV24-1,TRBJ1-2,ATSDPGTGQGGYT
TRBV6-5,TRBJ2-1,ASRLPGQGYNEQF
TRBV5-6,TRBJ2-5,ASTSSHSQETQY
TRBV29-1,TRBJ1-3,SVVGASSGNTIY
TRBV3-1/TRBV3-2,TRBJ2-3,ASSPGGSLPTTQY
TRBV5-5,TRBJ2-5,ASSRDRGGTHQETQY
TRBV19,TRBJ2-7,ASSIEVGTGWY
TRBV7-9,TRBJ2-7,ASSLGTSGRSYEQY
TRBV18,TRBJ2-1,ASSPLRAGGAYNEQF
TRBV7-6,TRBJ2-2,ASSLPRGGQGSTGELF
TRBV19,TRBJ2-2,ASSPRDRGNTGELF
TRBV28,TRBJ1-2,ASTQGANYGYT
TRBV5-1,TRBJ2-5,ASSPLKGSGETQY
TRBV5-1,TRBJ2-5,ASQGGGETQY
TRBV6-5,TRBJ1-1,ASIPTGTAEAF
TRBV4-1,TRBJ2-2,ASSHWQGPGELF
TRBV6-5,TRBJ2-5,ASSTLATFQETQY
TRBV2,TRBJ2-7,ASSPLRGRTYEQY
TRBV6-5,TRBJ1-1,ASSRGFSTEAF
TRBV27,TRBJ2-7,ASQGGAYEQY
TRBV11-2,TRBJ1-5,ASSLGGGNQPQH
TRBV27,TRBJ1-1,ASSLTSLDRDTEAF